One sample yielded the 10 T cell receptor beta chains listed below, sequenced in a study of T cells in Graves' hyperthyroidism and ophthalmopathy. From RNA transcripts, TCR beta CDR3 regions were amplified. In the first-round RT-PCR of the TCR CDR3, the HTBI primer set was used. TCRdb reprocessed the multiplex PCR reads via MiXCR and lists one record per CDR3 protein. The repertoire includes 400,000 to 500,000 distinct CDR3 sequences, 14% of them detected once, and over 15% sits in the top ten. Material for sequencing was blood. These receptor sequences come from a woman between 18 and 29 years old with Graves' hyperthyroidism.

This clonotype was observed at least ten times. CDR3 DNA: TGTGCCAGTAACGCTCCAGGAGAACAAGAGACCCAGTACTTC. This gives the protein CASNAPGEQETQYF. The V call is TRBV19, the J call TRBJ2-5; D is undetermined. The CDR3 runs to 14 residues. Germline CDR1 reads LNHDA; CDR2 reads SQIVND (reference sequence). The V and J ends lost 7 bases and 2 bases respectively, with 14 bases between them.

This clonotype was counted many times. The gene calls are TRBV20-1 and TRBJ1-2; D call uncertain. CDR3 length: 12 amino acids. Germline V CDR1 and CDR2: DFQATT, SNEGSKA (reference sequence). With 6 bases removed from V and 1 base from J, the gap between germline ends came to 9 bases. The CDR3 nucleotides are TGCAGTGCCAACGACGATAACTATGGCTACACCTTC. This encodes CSANDDNYGYTF.

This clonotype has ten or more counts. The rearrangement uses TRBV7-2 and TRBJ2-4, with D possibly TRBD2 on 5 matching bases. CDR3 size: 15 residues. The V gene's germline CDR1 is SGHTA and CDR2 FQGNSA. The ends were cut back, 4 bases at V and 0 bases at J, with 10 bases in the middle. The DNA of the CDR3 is TGTGCCAGCAGCTCCGAGGCGGGAGCCAAAAACATTCAGTACTTC. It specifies CASSSEAGAKNIQYF. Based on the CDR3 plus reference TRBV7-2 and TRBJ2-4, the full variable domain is GAGVSQSPSNKVTEKGKDVELRCDPISGHTALYWYRQSLGQGLEFLIYFQGNSAPDKSGLPSDRFSAERTGGSVSTLTIQRTQQEDSAVYLCASSSEAGAKNIQYFGAGTRLSVL.

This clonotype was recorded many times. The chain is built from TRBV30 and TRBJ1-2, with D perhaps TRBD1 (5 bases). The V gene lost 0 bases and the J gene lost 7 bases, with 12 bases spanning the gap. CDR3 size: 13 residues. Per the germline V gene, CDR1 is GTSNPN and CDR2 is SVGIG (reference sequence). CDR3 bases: TGTGCCTGGAGTGTCGGCAGGGTCGGTGGCTACACCTTC. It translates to CAWSVGRVGGYTF.

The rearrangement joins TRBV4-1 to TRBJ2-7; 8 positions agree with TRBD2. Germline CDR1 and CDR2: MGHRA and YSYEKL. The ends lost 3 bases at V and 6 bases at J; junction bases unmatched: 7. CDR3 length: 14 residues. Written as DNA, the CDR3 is TGCGCCAGCAGCCATCCTCCGGGAGGGCCCGAGCAGTACTTC. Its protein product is CASSHPPGGPEQYF.

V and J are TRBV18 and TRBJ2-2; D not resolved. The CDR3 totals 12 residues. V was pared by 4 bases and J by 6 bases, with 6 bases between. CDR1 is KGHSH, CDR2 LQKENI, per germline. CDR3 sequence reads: CASSRFAGELFF. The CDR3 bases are TGTGCCAGCTCACGTTTTGCCGGGGAGCTGTTTTTT.

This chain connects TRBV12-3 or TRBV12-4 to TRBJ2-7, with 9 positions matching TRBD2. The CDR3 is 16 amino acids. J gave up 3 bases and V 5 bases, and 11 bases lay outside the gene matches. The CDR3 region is CASSPSGRRWRYEQYF. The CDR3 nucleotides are TGTGCCAGCAGTCCGAGCGGGAGGAGATGGCGCTACGAGCAGTACTTC.

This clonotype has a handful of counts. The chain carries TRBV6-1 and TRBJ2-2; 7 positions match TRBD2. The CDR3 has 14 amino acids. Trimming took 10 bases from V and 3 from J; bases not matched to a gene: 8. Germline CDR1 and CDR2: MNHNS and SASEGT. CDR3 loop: CATTSLFYTGELFF. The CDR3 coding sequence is TGTGCCACGACTAGCCTCTTTTACACCGGGGAGCTGTTTTTT.

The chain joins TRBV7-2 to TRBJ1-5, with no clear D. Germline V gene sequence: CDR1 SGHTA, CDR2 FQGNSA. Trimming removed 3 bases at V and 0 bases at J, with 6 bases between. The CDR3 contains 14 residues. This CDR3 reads CASSLSPSNQPQHF. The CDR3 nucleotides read TGTGCCAGCAGCTTGAGTCCTAGCAATCAGCCCCAGCATTTT.

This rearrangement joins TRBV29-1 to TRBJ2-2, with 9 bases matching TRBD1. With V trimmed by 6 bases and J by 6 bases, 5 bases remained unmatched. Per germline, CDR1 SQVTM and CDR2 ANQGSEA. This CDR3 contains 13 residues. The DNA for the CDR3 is TGCAGCGTGGACAGGGGTTATCCCGGGGAGCTGTTTTTT. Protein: CSVDRGYPGELFF.